These 14 T cell receptor beta chains originate from one sample sequenced in a study of blood T cell repertoires in COVID-19. Data came from immunoSEQ multiplex PCR; TCRdb stores just in-frame clones and leaves some out. The sample yields roughly 100,000 clones, approximately 84% seen once. Sample: peripheral blood. These receptor sequences come from a human donor in a cohort sampled during active COVID-19.

This chain links TRBV5-4 with TRBJ2-2, with D perhaps matching TRBD2 (6 bases). CDR3 size: 18 residues. Germline V CDR1 and CDR2: SGHNT, YYREEE (reference sequence). V was pared by 0 bases and J by 5 bases, with 20 bases between. In DNA form, the CDR3 reads TGTGCCAGCAGCTTGGAACTGACTAGATTTGTGGGGACCGGGGAGCTGTTTTTT. This encodes CASSLELTRFVGTGELFF.

The V gene is TRBV7-2, the J gene TRBJ2-7; D might be TRBD2 (6 bases). Germline CDR1 is SGHTA and CDR2 is FQGNSA. There are 15 residues in the CDR3. The V and J ends lost 1 base and 0 bases respectively, with 10 bases between them. CDR3 bases: TGTGCCAGCAGCTTAGGCGGGGCCAGCTCCTACGAGCAGTACTTC. This translates into CASSLGGASSYEQYF. The full variable domain, completed using reference TRBV7-2 and TRBJ2-7, is GAGVSQSPSNKVTEKGKDVELRCDPISGHTALYWYRQSLGQGLEFLIYFQGNSAPDKSGLPSDRFSAERTGGSVSTLTIQRTQQEDSAVYLCASSLGGASSYEQYFGPGTRLTVT.

The rearrangement joins TRBV4-3 to TRBJ1-6; 7 positions match TRBD1. The V and J ends lost 4 bases and 7 bases, in that order; junction bases with no gene match: 4. This CDR3 spans 14 amino acids. From germline, CDR1 is LGHNA and CDR2 YSLEER. CDR3 protein: CASSLQGPNSPLHF. The CDR3 DNA is TGCGCCAGCAGCCTACAGGGGCCGAATTCACCCCTCCACTTT.

The table lists this clone with a few counts. V usage is TRBV4-2 and J usage is TRBJ1-2, with no clear D. Germline CDR1 and CDR2: LGHNA and YNFKEQ. The ends were cut back, 0 bases at V and 9 bases at J, with 11 bases in the middle. The CDR3 totals 13 residues. CDR3 amino acids: CASSQDGEKSYTF. In DNA form, the CDR3 reads TGTGCCAGCAGCCAAGACGGAGAGAAAAGCTACACCTTC.

This clone came up once. In DNA, the CDR3 is TGCGCCAGCAGCCCAACCGGAGGTGGGGAGACCCAGTACTTC. Its protein product is CASSPTGGGETQYF. V and J are TRBV5-1 and TRBJ2-5, with D possibly TRBD2 on 5 matching bases. Germline V gene data show CDR1 as SGHRS and CDR2 as YFSETQ. Trimming left V 4 bases short and J 5 bases short, with 15 bases between. This CDR3 comprises 14 residues.

The chain carries TRBV6-5 and TRBJ1-1; 9 positions agree with TRBD1. Trimming cost V 0 bases and J 4 bases; bases outside gene matches: 3. The CDR3 is 15 amino acids. Germline V gene lookup returns CDR1 MNHEY and CDR2 SVGAGI. CDR3 region: CASSYSDRGSTEAFF. The DNA of the CDR3 is TGTGCCAGCAGTTACTCTGACAGGGGGAGCACTGAAGCTTTCTTT.

The V and J genes are TRBV7-9 and TRBJ2-7, with TRBD2 matching 12 bases. This CDR3 is built from 16 residues. The junction had 6 bases not matched to a gene; V was cut back by 1 base and J by 5 bases. The germline gives CDR1 SEHNR, CDR2 FQNEAQ (reference sequence). CDR3 protein: CASSLGGLAGPNEQYF. CDR3 bases: TGTGCCAGCAGCTTAGGCGGACTAGCGGGACCTAACGAGCAGTACTTC.

In its sample, this clone was seen once. This rearrangement joins TRBV7-2 to TRBJ2-3; 15 positions match TRBD2. The germline CDR1 and CDR2 sequences are SGHTA and FQGNSA. The CDR3 loop spans 16 amino acids. The trim removed 5 bases at V and 5 bases at J, leaving 5 bases unmatched. DNA for the CDR3: TGTGCCAGCAGCCCCGGACTAGCGGGGGGGCGAGATACGCAGTATTTT. This gives the protein CASSPGLAGGRDTQYF.

The V and J genes are TRBV28 and TRBJ2-3, with 7 bases identical to TRBD2. Trimming cost V 5 bases and J 2 bases; bases outside gene matches: 4. Germline CDR1 MDHEN, CDR2 SYDVKM. This CDR3 has 14 amino acids. CDR3 region: CASSPGGYTDTQYF. In DNA form, the CDR3 reads TGTGCCAGCAGTCCCGGGGGGTACACAGATACGCAGTATTTT.

V usage is TRBV19 and J usage is TRBJ2-3, with 7 nucleotides matching TRBD1. CDR1 LNHDA and CDR2 SQIVND come from the germline V gene (reference sequence). The CDR3 has 18 amino acids. Losses at the gene ends were 5 bases for V and 3 bases for J; bases not matched to a gene: 17. The CDR3 spells CASSSPDRDLEITDTQYF. The CDR3 DNA reads TGTGCCAGTAGTTCACCTGACAGGGACCTTGAAATTACAGATACGCAGTATTTT.

The chain carries TRBV7-9 and TRBJ2-6, with a tentative D call TRBD1 (6 bases). Trimming removed 4 bases at V and 2 bases at J, with 18 bases between. Germline V gives CDR1 SEHNR, CDR2 FQNEAQ (reference sequence). The CDR3 is 18 residues long. The CDR3 is CASSSDRSPPTGANVLTF. For the CDR3, the DNA is TGTGCCAGCAGCTCGGACAGAAGTCCACCTACTGGGGCCAACGTCCTGACTTTC.

With respect to this clone: This may stem from a read error, because a much larger clone lies one nucleotide away. This chain connects TRBV28 to TRBJ1-5; 9 nucleotides line up with TRBD1. V dropped 5 bases and J dropped 4; count of bases not matched to a gene: 3. The germline V gene has CDR1 MDHEN and CDR2 SYDVKM. The CDR3 sequence is 14 residues long. In DNA, the CDR3 is TGTGCCAGCAGTGCCGGGACAGGGAATCAGCCCCAGCATTTT. Protein: CASSAGTGNQPQHF.

CDR3 DNA: TGCGCCAGCAGTGACCCCGGGACTAACCCCTACAATGAGCAGTTCTTC. Amino acids: CASSDPGTNPYNEQFF. The chain carries TRBV10-2 and TRBJ2-1; TRBD2 agrees at 7 bases. The CDR3 has 16 residues. Looked up from germline, CDR1 is WSHSY and CDR2 is SAAADI. The V segment lost 3 bases and the J segment 2 bases; nucleotides outside the gene matches: 7.

The gene calls are TRBV5-1 and TRBJ2-5; 11 bases map to TRBD1. The CDR3 runs to 17 residues. Trimming removed 0 bases from V and 4 bases from J; junction bases left unmatched: 8. Germline loops: CDR1 SGHRS, CDR2 YFSETQ. This CDR3 is CASSLAPAGQGGETQYF. CDR3 sequence (DNA): TGCGCCAGCAGCTTGGCCCCGGCGGGACAGGGGGGAGAGACCCAGTACTTC.